Shown below are 21 T cell receptor beta chains from a single sample sequenced in a study of control samples from healthy donors and cancer patients (dated by TCRdb to 2018 to 2021). Library method: the immunoSEQ multiplex PCR assay. This is the immuneACCESS table as TCRdb keeps it, with only in-frame sequences that have V and J called. A part of the clones is gone; compared with another copy, unresolved V genes explain less than half, and the rest is unexplained. For this sample there are 85,000 to 100,000 clones; approximately 93% appear just once. The top ten constitute roughly 8% of the sample. Sequenced input: blood. The receptors were sampled from a man aged 18 to 29 in good health.

The rearrangement joins TRBV27 to TRBJ2-7; D may be TRBD1 or TRBD2 (5 bases each). Between the trimmed V and J ends, which lost 6 bases and 6 bases, there was a span of 15 bases. This CDR3 spans 13 amino acids. CDR1 and CDR2 (germline): MNHEY, SMNVEV (reference sequence). CDR3 region: CASSLTEGLEQYF. The CDR3, as DNA: TGTGCCAGCAGCCTAACCGAGGGGCTCGAGCAGTACTTC.

The gene calls are TRBV18 and TRBJ2-1, with D tentatively TRBD2 (7 bases). Trimming took off 2 bases at V and 7 bases at J, with 18 bases between the two ends. The germline CDR1 and CDR2 sequences are KGHSH and LQKENI. CDR3 length equals 16 residues. The CDR3, as DNA: TGTGCCAGCTCACCAATGGAGGGGGGGCGCGGTAATGAGCAGTTCTTC. As protein: CASSPMEGGRGNEQFF.

The rearrangement links TRBV3-1 (or the pseudogene TRBV3-2) to TRBJ1-1, with a possible D match to TRBD1 (5 bases). The germline V gene has CDR1 LGHDT and CDR2 YNNKEL (reference sequence). Trimming removed 1 base from V and 2 bases from J, with 14 bases in between. The CDR3 totals 16 residues. CDR3 loop: CASSQVWGVVNTEAFF. CDR3 bases: TGTGCCAGCAGCCAAGTATGGGGGGTTGTAAACACTGAAGCTTTCTTT.

V is TRBV27 and J is TRBJ2-7; 10 positions agree with TRBD1. This CDR3 is 15 amino acids long. Germline trimming cut 6 bases from V and 1 base from J; bases unmatched to any gene: 6. From germline, CDR1 is MNHEY and CDR2 SMNVEV (reference sequence). The DNA of the CDR3 is TGTGCCAGCAGCCTGGGACAGGGGACTTCCTACGAGCAGTACTTC. It encodes CASSLGQGTSYEQYF.

The rearrangement uses TRBV5-6 and TRBJ2-7; D ambiguous. Germline values: CDR1 SGHDT, CDR2 YYEEEE. CDR3 length: 13 residues. V was trimmed by 0 bases and J by 5 bases, leaving 9 bases between them. Here the CDR3 DNA reads TGTGCCAGCAGCTTGGAGTCCCGAGACGAGCAGTACTTC. It translates to CASSLESRDEQYF.

The chain combines TRBV5-1 with TRBJ1-3, with D unclear. V was shortened by 4 bases and J by 2 bases, with 13 bases between the two germline ends. Germline lookup yields CDR1 SGHRS and CDR2 YFSETQ. CDR3 length: 15 residues. CDR3 loop: CASSPEGGTGNTIYF. The DNA of the CDR3 is TGCGCCAGCAGCCCGGAGGGAGGTACTGGAAACACCATATATTTT.

The CDR3 DNA reads as TGTGCCAGCAGCGTAGTTGTAGGGTCCGAGCAGTACTTC. It encodes CASSVVVGSEQYF. The V gene is TRBV9, the J gene TRBJ2-7; no reliable D call. The V and J ends lost 0 bases and 6 bases respectively, with 10 bases between them. This CDR3 spans 13 amino acids. CDR1 and CDR2 from the germline V gene are SGDLS and YYNGEE. The full variable domain, in which reference TRBV9 and TRBJ2-7 provide the parts outside the CDR3, is DSGVTQTPKHLITATGQRVTLRCSPRSGDLSVYWYQQSLDQGLQFLIQYYNGEERAKGNILERFSAQQFPDLHSELNLSSLELGDSALYFCASSVVVGSEQYFGPGTRLTVT.

CDR3 DNA sequence: TGCGCCAGCAGCTCCCCAGAGGGGGACTTCTCTGGAAACACCATATATTTT. Translated, it gives CASSSPEGDFSGNTIYF. The chain employs TRBV5-1 and TRBJ1-3, with D possibly TRBD1 on 6 matching bases. Trimming stripped 3 bases from V and 0 bases from J, with 16 bases between. This CDR3 spans 17 amino acids. Germline loops: CDR1 SGHRS, CDR2 YFSETQ.

V and J are TRBV19 and TRBJ1-2; D is perhaps TRBD1 (6 bases). The V and J ends lost 5 bases and 8 bases respectively, with 12 bases between them. Germline V lookup: CDR1 LNHDA, CDR2 SQIVND (reference sequence). The CDR3 sequence is 12 residues long. In nucleotides, the CDR3 is TGTGCCAGTAGTGTCGACAGGCGAGGCTACACCTTC. It encodes CASSVDRRGYTF.

This sequence joins TRBV6-2 or TRBV6-3 and TRBJ2-3; D gene uncertain. This CDR3 contains 18 residues. CDR1 and CDR2 (germline): MNHEY, SVGEGT. Trimming cost V 0 bases and J 5 bases, with 21 bases left between them. The CDR3 reads CASSYSGPFVQVGDTQYF. In DNA form, the CDR3 reads TGTGCCAGCAGTTACTCAGGTCCCTTTGTGCAGGTGGGAGATACGCAGTATTTT.

This clone has only a few counts. J is TRBJ2-1 and V is TRBV20-1; D uncertain. V shed 5 bases and J shed 5 bases, with 7 bases lying between them. The CDR3 has 11 amino acids. Germline lookup yields CDR1 DFQATT and CDR2 SNEGSKA (reference sequence). In DNA, the CDR3 is TGCAGTGCTTTGTACGACAATGAGCAGTTCTTC. As protein: CSALYDNEQFF.

V is TRBV3-1 (or the pseudogene TRBV3-2) and J is TRBJ1-5; 8 bases match TRBD1. This CDR3 has 14 amino acids. V shed 1 base, J shed 6 bases, and the junction held 2 bases outside the gene matches. Germline CDR1 LGHDT, CDR2 YNNKEL (reference sequence). The CDR3 coding sequence is TGTGCCAGCAGCCAAGCAGGGGGCCGTCAGCCCCAGCATTTT. Its translation is CASSQAGGRQPQHF.

As for this clone: The junction does not match germline at one end; this may be a read error. This chain connects TRBV13 to TRBJ1-3, with D uncertain. There are 16 residues in the CDR3. Germline V CDR1 and CDR2: PRHDT, FYEKMQ (reference sequence). In DNA form, the CDR3 reads TGTGCCAGCACCTTAGGCTCTGGGGAGTCTGGAAACACCATATATTTT. This translates into CASTLGSGESGNTIYF.

The CDR3 bases are TGCGCCAGCCGCAGGGGGACAAACTATGGCTACACCTTC. Its translation: CASRRGTNYGYTF. The V and J genes are TRBV5-1 and TRBJ1-2; 7 nucleotides match TRBD1. The ends lost 7 bases at V and 2 bases at J; junction bases unmatched: 5. The CDR3 extends over 13 amino acids. CDR1 is SGHRS, CDR2 YFSETQ, per germline. Together with reference TRBV5-1 and TRBJ1-2, the CDR3 gives the full variable domain: KAGVTQTPRYLIKTRGQQVTLSCSPISGHRSVSWYQQTPGQGLQFLFEYFSETQRNKGNFPGRFSGRQFSNSRSEMNVSTLELGDSALYLCASRRGTNYGYTFGSGTRLTVV.

V is TRBV27 and J is TRBJ2-7; 9 nucleotides line up with TRBD2. Per the germline V gene, CDR1 is MNHEY and CDR2 is SMNVEV (reference sequence). This CDR3 region has 18 residues. V trimming: 0 bases; J trimming: 0 bases; junction bases outside the gene matches: 9. The CDR3 loop is CASSLSVAGGPGSYEQYF. CDR3 bases: TGTGCCAGCAGTTTATCGGTGGCGGGAGGGCCCGGCTCCTACGAGCAGTACTTC.

The genes are TRBV27 and TRBJ2-7, with 16 positions matching TRBD2. J lost 4 bases, V lost 3 bases, and 3 bases had no gene match. Germline V CDR1 and CDR2: MNHEY, SMNVEV (reference sequence). This CDR3 contains 16 residues. The CDR3 nucleotides read TGTGCCAGCAGTTTGGGGACTAGCGGGGGGGCGTACGAGCAGTACTTC. Protein: CASSLGTSGGAYEQYF.

The chain has TRBV6-6 and TRBJ1-1; 8 nucleotides line up with TRBD1. Germline-derived CDR1 and CDR2 are MNHNY and SVGAGI (reference sequence). J lost 10 bases, V lost 4 bases, and 2 bases had no gene match. This CDR3 region has 11 residues. CDR3 residues: CASSSQGAAFF. The CDR3 nucleotides are TGTGCCAGCAGTTCGCAGGGGGCAGCTTTCTTT.

This chain links TRBV29-1 with TRBJ2-5; maybe TRBD2 (6 bases). The germline gives CDR1 SQVTM, CDR2 ANQGSEA. The V end was cut by 6 bases, the J end by 9 bases, with 23 bases between. The CDR3 runs to 14 residues. The DNA for the CDR3 is TGCAGCGTCTCTGCTAGCGACCTTAGTGGGGCCCAGTACTTC. Its translation: CSVSASDLSGAQYF.

The CDR3 DNA reads TGTGCCAGCAGCTTAAGGGGCGTTACCTACAATGAGCAGTTCTTC. It yields the protein CASSLRGVTYNEQFF. The chain links TRBV7-8 to TRBJ2-1, with D perhaps TRBD1 (5 bases). In germline, CDR1 is SGHVS, CDR2 FQNEAQ. The CDR3 has 15 residues. The V and J ends lost 2 bases and 2 bases respectively, with 10 bases between them. Variable domain in full (rest from reference TRBV7-8 and TRBJ2-1): GAGVSQSPRYKVAKRGQDVALRCDPISGHVSLFWYQQALGQGPEFLTYFQNEAQLDKSGLPSDRFFAERPEGSVSTLKIQRTQQEDSAVYLCASSLRGVTYNEQFFGPGTRLTVL.

The chain links TRBV6-1 to TRBJ1-5; D unclear. V shed 1 base and J shed 1 base, with 14 bases lying between them. CDR3 size: 17 residues. Germline V CDR1 and CDR2: MNHNS, SASEGT. This CDR3 is CASSEELAGWSNQPQHF. The CDR3, as DNA: TGTGCCAGCAGTGAAGAATTGGCAGGTTGGAGCAATCAGCCCCAGCATTTT.

The chain uses TRBV28 and TRBJ2-1; possibly TRBD1 or TRBD2 for D (5 bases each). The CDR3 length is 17 residues. From germline, CDR1 is MDHEN and CDR2 SYDVKM. Trimming stripped 6 bases from V and 0 bases from J, with 18 bases between. DNA for the CDR3: TGTGCCAGCAGCACCCCGGGACGGGGAAGCTCCTACAATGAGCAGTTCTTC. Translating gives CASSTPGRGSSYNEQFF.